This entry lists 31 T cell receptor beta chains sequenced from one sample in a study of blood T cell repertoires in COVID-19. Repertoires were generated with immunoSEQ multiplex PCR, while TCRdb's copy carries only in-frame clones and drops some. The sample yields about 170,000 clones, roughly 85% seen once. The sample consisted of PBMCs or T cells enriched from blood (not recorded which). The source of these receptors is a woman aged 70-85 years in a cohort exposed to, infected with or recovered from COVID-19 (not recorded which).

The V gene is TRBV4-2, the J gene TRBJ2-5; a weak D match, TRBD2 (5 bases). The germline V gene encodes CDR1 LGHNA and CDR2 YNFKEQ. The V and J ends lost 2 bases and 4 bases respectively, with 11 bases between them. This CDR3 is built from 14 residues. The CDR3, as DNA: TGTGCCAGCAGCCAATACCGGGATGGAGAGACCCAGTACTTC. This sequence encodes CASSQYRDGETQYF.

The CDR3 reads CASSLIQGSDWYGYTF. The CDR3 region has the DNA TGTGCCAGCTCACTTATACAGGGAAGTGACTGGTACGGCTACACCTTC. The chain combines TRBV18 with TRBJ1-2, with D possibly TRBD1 on 6 matching bases. There are 16 residues in the CDR3. Germline assignment: CDR1 KGHSH and CDR2 LQKENI. V was clipped by 4 bases and J by 8 bases, with 23 bases between them.

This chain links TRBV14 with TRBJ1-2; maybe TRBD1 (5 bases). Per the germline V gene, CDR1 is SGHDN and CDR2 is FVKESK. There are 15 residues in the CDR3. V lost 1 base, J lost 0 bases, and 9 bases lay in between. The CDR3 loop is CASSQVDRSNYGYTF. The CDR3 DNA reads TGTGCCAGCAGCCAAGTCGACAGATCTAACTATGGCTACACCTTC.

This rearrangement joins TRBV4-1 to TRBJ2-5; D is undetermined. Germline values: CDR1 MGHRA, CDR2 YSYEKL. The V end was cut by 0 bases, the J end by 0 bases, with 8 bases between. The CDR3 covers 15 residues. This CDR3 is CASSQDQVYQETQYF. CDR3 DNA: TGCGCCAGCAGCCAAGATCAGGTGTACCAAGAGACCCAGTACTTC.

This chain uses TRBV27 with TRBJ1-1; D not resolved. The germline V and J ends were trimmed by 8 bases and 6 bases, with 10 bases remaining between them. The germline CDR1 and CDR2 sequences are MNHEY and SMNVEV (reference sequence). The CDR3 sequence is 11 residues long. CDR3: CASVGRAEAFF. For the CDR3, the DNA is TGTGCCAGCGTAGGGCGGGCTGAAGCTTTCTTT.

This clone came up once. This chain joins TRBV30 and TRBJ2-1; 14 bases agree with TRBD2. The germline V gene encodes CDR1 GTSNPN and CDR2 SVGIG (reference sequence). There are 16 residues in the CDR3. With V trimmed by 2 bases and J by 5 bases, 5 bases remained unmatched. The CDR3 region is CAWSLPGLAGDNEQFF. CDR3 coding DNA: TGTGCCTGGAGTCTTCCGGGACTAGCGGGGGACAATGAGCAGTTCTTC. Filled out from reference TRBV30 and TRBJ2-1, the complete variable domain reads SQTIHQWPATLVQPVGSPLSLECTVEGTSNPNLYWYRQAAGRGLQLLFYSVGIGQISSEVPQNLSASRPQDRQFILSSKKLLLSDSGFYLCAWSLPGLAGDNEQFFGPGTRLTVL.

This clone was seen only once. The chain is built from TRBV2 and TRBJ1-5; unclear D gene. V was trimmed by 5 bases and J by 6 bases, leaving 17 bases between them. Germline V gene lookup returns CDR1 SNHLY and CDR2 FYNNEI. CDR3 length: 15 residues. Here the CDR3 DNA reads TGTGCCAGCAGTCGACAACAGACAATGGGTCAGCCCCAGCATTTT. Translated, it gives CASSRQQTMGQPQHF.

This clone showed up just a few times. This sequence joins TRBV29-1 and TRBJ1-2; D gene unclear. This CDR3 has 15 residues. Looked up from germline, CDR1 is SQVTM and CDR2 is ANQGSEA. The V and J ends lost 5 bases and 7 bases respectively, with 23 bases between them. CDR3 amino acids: CSVYGEAEEVVGYTF. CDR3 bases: TGCAGCGTTTATGGGGAGGCAGAGGAAGTCGTTGGCTACACCTTC.

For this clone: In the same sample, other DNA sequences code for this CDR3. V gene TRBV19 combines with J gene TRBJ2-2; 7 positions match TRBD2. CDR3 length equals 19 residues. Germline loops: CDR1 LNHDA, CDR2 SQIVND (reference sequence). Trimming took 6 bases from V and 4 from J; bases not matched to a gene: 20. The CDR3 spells CASSTFLSGRAGGTGELFF. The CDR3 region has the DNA TGTGCCAGTAGCACCTTTCTTAGTGGGAGGGCCGGGGGCACCGGGGAGCTGTTTTTT.

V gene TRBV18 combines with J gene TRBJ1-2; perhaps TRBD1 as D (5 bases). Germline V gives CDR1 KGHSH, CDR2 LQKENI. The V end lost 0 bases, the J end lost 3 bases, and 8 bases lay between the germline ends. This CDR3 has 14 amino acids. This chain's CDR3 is CASSPPLGDYGYTF. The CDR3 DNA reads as TGTGCCAGCTCACCACCTTTAGGGGACTATGGCTACACCTTC.

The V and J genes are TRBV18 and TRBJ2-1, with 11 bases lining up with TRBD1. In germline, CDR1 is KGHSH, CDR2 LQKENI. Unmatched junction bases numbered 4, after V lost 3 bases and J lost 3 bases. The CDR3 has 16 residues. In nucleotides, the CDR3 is TGTGCCAGCTCACCGGGGACAGGGGGTAACTACAATGAGCAGTTCTTC. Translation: CASSPGTGGNYNEQFF.

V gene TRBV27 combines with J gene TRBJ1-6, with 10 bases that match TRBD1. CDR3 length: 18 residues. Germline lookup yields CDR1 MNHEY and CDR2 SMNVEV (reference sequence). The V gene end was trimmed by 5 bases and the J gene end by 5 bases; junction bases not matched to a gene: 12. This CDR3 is CASSTDRGRGPNNSPLHF. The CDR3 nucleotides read TGTGCCAGCAGTACCGACAGGGGGCGCGGGCCGAATAATTCACCCCTCCACTTT.

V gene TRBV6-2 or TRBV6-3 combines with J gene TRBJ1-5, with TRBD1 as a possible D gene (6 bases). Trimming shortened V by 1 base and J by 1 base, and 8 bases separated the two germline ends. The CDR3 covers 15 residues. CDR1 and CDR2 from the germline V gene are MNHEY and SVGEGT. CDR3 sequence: CASSYFGQSNQPQHF. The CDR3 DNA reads TGTGCCAGCAGTTACTTCGGACAGAGCAATCAGCCCCAGCATTTT.

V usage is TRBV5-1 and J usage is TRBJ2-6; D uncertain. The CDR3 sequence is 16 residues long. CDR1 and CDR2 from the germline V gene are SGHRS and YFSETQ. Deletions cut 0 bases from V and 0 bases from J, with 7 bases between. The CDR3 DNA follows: TGCGCCAGCAGCTTGGGACTCTCCTCTGGGGCCAACGTCCTGACTTTC. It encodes CASSLGLSSGANVLTF. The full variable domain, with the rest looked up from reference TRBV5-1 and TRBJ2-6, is KAGVTQTPRYLIKTRGQQVTLSCSPISGHRSVSWYQQTPGQGLQFLFEYFSETQRNKGNFPGRFSGRQFSNSRSEMNVSTLELGDSALYLCASSLGLSSGANVLTFGAGSRLTVL.

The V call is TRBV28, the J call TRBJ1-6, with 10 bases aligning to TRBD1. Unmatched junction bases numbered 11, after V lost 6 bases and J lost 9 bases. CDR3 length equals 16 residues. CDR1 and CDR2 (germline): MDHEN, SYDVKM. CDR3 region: CASSPSGQGVGSPLHF. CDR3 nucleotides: TGTGCCAGCAGCCCCTCAGGACAGGGGGTTGGTTCACCCCTCCACTTT.

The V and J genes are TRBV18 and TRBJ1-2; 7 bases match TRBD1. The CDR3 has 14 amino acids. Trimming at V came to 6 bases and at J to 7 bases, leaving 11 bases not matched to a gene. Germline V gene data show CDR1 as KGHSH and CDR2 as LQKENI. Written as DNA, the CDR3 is TGTGCCAGCTCCCGAGAGACAGGGAATCCTGGCTACACCTTC. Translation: CASSRETGNPGYTF.

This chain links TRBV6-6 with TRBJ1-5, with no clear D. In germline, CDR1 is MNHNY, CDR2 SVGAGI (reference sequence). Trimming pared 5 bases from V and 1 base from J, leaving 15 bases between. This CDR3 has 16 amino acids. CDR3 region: CASSNFLQTSNQPQHF. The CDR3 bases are TGTGCCAGCAGTAATTTCTTACAGACCAGCAATCAGCCCCAGCATTTT.

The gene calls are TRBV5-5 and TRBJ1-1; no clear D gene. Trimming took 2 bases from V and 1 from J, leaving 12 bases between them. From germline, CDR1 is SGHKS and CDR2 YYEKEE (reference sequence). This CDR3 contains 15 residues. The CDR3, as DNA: TGTGCCAGCAGCTTTACTAGAGTCGGGAACACTGAAGCTTTCTTT. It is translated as CASSFTRVGNTEAFF. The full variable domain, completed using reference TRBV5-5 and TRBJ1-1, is DAGVTQSPTHLIKTRGQQVTLRCSPISGHKSVSWYQQVLGQGPQFIFQYYEKEERGRGNFPDRFSARQFPNYSSELNVNALLLGDSALYLCASSFTRVGNTEAFFGQGTRLTVV.

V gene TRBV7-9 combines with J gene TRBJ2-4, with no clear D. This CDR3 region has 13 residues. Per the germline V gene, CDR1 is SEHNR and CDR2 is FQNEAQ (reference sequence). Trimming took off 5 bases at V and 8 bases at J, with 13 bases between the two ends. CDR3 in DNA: TGTGCCAGCAGCAAGCCCTCGGCGGACATTCAGTACTTC. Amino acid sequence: CASSKPSADIQYF. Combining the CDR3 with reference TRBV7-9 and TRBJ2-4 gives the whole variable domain DTGVSQNPRHKITKRGQNVTFRCDPISEHNRLYWYRQTLGQGPEFLTYFQNEAQLEKSRLLSDRFSAERPKGSFSTLEIQRTEQGDSAMYLCASSKPSADIQYFGAGTRLSVL.

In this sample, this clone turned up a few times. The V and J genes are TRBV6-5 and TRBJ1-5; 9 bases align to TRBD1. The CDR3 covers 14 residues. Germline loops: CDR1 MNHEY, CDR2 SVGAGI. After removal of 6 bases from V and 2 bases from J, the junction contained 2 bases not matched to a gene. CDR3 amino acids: CASRRTGGNQPQHF. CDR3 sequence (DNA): TGTGCCAGCAGGCGGACAGGGGGCAATCAGCCCCAGCATTTT.

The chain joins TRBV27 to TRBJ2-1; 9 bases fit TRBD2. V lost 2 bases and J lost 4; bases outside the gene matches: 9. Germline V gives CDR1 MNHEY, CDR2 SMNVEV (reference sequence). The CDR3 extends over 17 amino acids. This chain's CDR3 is CASSLGAGGSPYNEQFF. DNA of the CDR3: TGTGCCAGCAGTTTAGGTGCGGGAGGGTCCCCATACAATGAGCAGTTCTTC.

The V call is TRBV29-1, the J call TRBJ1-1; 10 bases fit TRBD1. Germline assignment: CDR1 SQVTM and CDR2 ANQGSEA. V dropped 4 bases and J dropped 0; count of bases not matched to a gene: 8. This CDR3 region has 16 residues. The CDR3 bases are TGCAGCGTTGTAGGGGACAGGGGCTCCATGAACACTGAAGCTTTCTTT. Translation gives CSVVGDRGSMNTEAFF.

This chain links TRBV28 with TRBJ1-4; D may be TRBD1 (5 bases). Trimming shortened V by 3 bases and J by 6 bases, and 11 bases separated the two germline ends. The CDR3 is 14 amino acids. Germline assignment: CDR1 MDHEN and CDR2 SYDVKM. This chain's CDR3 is CASSFWQGYEKLFF. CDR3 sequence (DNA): TGTGCCAGCAGTTTTTGGCAGGGTTATGAAAAACTGTTTTTT.

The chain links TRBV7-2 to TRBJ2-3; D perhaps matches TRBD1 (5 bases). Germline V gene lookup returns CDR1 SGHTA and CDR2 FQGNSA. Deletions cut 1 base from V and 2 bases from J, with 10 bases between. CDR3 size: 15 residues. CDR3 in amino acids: CASSLEGFSTDTQYF. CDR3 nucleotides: TGTGCCAGCAGCTTAGAGGGGTTTTCCACAGATACGCAGTATTTT.

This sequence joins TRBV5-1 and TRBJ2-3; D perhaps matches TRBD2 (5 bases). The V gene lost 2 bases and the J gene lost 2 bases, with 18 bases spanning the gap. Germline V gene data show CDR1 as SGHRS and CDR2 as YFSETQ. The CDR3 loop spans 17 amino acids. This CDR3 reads CASSFLSGGSATDTQYF. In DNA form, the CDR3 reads TGCGCCAGCAGCTTCCTTTCCGGCGGGTCAGCCACAGATACGCAGTATTTT.

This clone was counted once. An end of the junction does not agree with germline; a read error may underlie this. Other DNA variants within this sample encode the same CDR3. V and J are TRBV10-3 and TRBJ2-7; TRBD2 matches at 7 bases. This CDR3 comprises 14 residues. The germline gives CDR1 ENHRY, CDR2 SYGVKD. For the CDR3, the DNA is TGCGCCATCAGGGCTAGCGGCACAATCTACGAGCAGTACTTC. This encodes CAIRASGTIYEQYF.

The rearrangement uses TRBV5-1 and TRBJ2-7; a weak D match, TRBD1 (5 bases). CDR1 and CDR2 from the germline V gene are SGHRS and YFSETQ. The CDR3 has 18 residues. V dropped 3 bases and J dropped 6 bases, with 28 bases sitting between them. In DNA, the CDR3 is TGCGCCAGCAGCTCGGCTCGGCAGGGCGGATGGGCTGTCACCGAGCAGTACTTC. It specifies CASSSARQGGWAVTEQYF.

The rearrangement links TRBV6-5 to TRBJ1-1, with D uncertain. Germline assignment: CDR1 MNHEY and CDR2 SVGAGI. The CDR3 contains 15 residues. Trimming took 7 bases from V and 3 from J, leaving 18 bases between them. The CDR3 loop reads CASTGARLAYTEAFF. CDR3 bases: TGTGCCAGCACGGGAGCCCGGTTGGCGTACACTGAAGCTTTCTTT.

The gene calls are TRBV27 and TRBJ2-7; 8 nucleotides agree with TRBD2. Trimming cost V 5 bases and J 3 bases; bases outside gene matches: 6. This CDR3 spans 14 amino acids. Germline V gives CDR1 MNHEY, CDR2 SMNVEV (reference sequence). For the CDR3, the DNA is TGTGCCAGCAGTCCGACTAGCGAGGGCTACGAGCAGTACTTC. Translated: CASSPTSEGYEQYF.

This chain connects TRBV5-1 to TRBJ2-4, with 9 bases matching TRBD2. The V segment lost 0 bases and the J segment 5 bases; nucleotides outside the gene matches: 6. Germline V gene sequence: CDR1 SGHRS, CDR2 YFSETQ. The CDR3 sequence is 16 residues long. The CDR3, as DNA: TGCGCCAGCAGCTTGGATGGTGCGGGAGGGCAAAACATTCAGTACTTC. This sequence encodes CASSLDGAGGQNIQYF.

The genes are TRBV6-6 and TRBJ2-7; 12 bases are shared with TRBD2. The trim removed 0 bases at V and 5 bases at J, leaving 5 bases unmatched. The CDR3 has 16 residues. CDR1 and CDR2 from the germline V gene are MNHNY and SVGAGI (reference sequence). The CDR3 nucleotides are TGTGCCAGCAGTTACTCCGTGACTAGCGGGAGTGACGAGCAGTACTTC. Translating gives CASSYSVTSGSDEQYF.